This T cell receptor beta chain was sequenced in a study of T-cell reconstitution after alpha-beta-depleted transplantation in children. The CDR3 has 16 residues. Looked up from germline, CDR1 is LGHNA and CDR2 is YSLEER. V gave up 1 base and J gave up 8 bases, with 17 bases separating them. Preparation of the TCRbeta library used unique molecular identifiers. TCRdb re-called the PCR reads through MiXCR, storing one row per CDR3 protein. The table lists 800,000 to 1,000,000 distinct CDR3 sequences, roughly 29% of them singletons, with roughly 30% in the top ten. Sequences were derived from PBMCs, mostly from graft donor cells, sampled 360 days after TCRalphabeta/CD19-depleted stem cell transplant. This sequence joins TRBV4-3 and TRBJ1-4; D unresolved. The receptor was derived from a boy less than two years old who had a stem cell transplant for SCID, so the T cells may come from the graft donor. CDR3 region: CASSQGLLVGGEKLFF. CDR3 sequence (DNA): TGCGCCAGCAGCCAAGGGCTTCTCGTAGGTGGGGAAAAACTGTTTTTT.